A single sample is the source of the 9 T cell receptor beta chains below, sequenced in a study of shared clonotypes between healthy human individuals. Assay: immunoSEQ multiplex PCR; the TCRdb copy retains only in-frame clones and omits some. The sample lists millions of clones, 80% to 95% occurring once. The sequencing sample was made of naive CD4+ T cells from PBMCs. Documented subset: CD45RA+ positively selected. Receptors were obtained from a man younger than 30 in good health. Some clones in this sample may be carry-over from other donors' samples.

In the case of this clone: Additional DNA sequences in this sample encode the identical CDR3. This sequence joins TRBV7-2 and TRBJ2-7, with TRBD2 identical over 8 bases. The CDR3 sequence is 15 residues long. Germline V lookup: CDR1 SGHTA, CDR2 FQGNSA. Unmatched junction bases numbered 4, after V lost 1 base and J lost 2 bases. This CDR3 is CASSLGTSGTYEQYF. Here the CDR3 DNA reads TGTGCCAGCAGCTTAGGAACTAGCGGAACCTACGAGCAGTACTTC.

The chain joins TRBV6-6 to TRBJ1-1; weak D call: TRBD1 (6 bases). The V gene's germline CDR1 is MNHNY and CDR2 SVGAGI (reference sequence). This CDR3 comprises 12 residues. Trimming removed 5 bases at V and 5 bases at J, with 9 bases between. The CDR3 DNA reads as TGTGCCAGCAGTACACAGGGAACTGAAGCTTTCTTT. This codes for CASSTQGTEAFF.

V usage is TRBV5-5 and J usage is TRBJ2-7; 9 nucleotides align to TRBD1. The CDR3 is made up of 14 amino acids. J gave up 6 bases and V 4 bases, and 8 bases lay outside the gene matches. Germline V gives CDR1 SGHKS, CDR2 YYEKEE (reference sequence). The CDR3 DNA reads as TGTGCCAGCAGCACGGGACAGGGATCCAGCGAGCAGTACTTC. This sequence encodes CASSTGQGSSEQYF.

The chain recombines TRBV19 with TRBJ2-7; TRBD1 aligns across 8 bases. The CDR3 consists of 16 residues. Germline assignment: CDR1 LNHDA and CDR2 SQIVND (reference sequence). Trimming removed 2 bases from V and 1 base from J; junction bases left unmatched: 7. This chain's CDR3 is CASSINAGTGSYEQYF. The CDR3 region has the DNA TGTGCCAGTAGTATAAACGCCGGGACAGGATCCTACGAGCAGTACTTC.

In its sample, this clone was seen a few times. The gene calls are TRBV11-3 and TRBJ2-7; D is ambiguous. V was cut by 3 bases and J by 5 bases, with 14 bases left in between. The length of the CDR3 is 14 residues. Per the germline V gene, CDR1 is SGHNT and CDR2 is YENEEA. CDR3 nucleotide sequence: TGTGCCAGCAGCTTGTCGAGTTCGCGGCACGAGCAGTACTTC. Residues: CASSLSSSRHEQYF.

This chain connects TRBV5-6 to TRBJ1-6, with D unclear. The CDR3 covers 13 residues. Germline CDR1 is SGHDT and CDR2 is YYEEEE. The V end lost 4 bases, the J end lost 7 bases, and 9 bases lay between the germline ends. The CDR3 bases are TGTGCCAGCAGCAGGATCAGGAATTCACCCCTCCACTTT. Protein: CASSRIRNSPLHF.

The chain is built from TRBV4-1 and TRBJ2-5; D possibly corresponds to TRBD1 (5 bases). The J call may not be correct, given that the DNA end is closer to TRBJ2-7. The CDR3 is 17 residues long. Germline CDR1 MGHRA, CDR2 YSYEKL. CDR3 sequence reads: CASSQDHLGNRHYEQYF. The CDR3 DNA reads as TGCGCCAGCAGCCAAGACCACTTGGGAAACAGGCACTACGAGCAGTACTTC.

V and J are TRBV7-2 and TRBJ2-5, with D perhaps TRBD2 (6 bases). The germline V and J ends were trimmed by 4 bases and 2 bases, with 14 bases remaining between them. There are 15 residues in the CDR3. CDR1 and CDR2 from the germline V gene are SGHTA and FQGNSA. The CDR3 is CASSSTGLGQETQYF. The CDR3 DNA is TGTGCCAGCAGCTCGACGGGACTGGGACAAGAGACCCAGTACTTC.

Here the CDR3 DNA reads TGTGCCAGCAGCTTAGCGTTCGGCAGGGGTACAGATACGCAGTATTTT. Translating it yields CASSLAFGRGTDTQYF. The V call is TRBV7-2, the J call TRBJ2-3; tentative D call: TRBD1 (6 bases). V lost 0 bases, J lost 3 bases, and 13 bases lay in between. Germline CDR1 SGHTA, CDR2 FQGNSA. The CDR3 runs 16 residues.